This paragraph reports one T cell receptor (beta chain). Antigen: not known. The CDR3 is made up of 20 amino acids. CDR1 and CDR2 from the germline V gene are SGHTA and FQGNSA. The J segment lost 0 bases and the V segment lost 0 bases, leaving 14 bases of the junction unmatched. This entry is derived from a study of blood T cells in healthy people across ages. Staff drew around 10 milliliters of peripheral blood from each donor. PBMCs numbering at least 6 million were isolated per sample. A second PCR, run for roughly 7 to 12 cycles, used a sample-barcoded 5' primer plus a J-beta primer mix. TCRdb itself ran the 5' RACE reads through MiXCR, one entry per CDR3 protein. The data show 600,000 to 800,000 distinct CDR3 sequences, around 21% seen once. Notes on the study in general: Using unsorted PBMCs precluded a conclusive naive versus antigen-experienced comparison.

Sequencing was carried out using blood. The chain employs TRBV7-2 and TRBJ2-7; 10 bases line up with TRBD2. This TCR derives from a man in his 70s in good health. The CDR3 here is CASSLALQTSGAFYSYEQYF. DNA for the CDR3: TGTGCCAGCAGCTTAGCGCTTCAAACTAGCGGGGCGTTTTACTCCTACGAGCAGTACTTC.